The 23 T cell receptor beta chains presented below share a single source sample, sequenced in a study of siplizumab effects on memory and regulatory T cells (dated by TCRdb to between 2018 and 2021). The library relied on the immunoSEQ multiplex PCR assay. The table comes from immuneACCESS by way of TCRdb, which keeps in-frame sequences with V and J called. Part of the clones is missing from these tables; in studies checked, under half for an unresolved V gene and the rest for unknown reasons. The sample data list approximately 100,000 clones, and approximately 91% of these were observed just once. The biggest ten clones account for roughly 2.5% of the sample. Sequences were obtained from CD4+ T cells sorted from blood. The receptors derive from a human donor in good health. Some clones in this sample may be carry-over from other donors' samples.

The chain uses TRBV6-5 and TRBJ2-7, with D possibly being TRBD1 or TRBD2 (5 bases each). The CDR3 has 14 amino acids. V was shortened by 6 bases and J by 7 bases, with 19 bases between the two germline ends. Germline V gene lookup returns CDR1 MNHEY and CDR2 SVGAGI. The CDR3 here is CASRSRDGFGEQYF. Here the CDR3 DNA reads TGTGCCAGCAGGTCCCGGGACGGGTTTGGGGAGCAGTACTTC.

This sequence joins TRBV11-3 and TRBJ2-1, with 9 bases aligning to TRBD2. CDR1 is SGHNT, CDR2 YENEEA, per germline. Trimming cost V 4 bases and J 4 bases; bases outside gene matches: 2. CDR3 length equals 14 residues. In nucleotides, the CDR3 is TGTGCCAGCAGCTCGGCGGGAGGGTACAATGAGCAGTTCTTC. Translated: CASSSAGGYNEQFF.

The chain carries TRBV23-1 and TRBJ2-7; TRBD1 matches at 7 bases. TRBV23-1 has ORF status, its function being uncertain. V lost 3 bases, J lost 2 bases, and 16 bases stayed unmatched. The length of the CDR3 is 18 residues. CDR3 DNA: TGCGCCAGCAGTCATCTGGATCGAACAGGGGCAGGTACCTACGAGCAGTACTTC. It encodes CASSHLDRTGAGTYEQYF.

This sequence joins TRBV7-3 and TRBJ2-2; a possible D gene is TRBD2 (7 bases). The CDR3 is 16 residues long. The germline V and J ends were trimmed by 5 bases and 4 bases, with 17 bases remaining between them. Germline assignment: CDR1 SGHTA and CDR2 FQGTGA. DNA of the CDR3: TGTGCCAGCAGCCCGCGCAGGGGAGGGATCACCGGGGAGCTGTTTTTT. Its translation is CASSPRRGGITGELFF.

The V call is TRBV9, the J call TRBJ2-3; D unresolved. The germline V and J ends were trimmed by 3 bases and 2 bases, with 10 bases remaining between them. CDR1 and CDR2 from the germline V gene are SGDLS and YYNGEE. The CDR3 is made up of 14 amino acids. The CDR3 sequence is CASSEHLLTDTQYF. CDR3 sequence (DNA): TGTGCCAGCAGCGAGCACTTACTCACAGATACGCAGTATTTT. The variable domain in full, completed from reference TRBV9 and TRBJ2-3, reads DSGVTQTPKHLITATGQRVTLRCSPRSGDLSVYWYQQSLDQGLQFLIQYYNGEERAKGNILERFSAQQFPDLHSELNLSSLELGDSALYFCASSEHLLTDTQYFGPGTRLTVL.

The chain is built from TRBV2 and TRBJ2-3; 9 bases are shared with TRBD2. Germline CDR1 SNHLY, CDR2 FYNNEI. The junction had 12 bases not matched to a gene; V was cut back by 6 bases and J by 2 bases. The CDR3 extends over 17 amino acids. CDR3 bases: TGTGCCAGCAGGATAGGGGCGACTAGCGGAAACACAGATACGCAGTATTTT. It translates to CASRIGATSGNTDTQYF.

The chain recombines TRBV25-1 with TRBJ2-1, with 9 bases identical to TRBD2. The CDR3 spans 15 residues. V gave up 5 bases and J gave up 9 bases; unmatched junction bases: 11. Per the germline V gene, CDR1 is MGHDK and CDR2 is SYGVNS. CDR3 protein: CASSSTSGSYGEQFF. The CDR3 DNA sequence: TGTGCCAGCAGTTCTACTAGCGGGTCTTATGGTGAGCAGTTCTTC. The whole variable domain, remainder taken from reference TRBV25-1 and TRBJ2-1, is EADIYQTPRYLVIGTGKKITLECSQTMGHDKMYWYQQDPGMELHLIHYSYGVNSTEKGDLSSESTVSRIRTEHFPLTLESARPSHTSQYLCASSSTSGSYGEQFFGPGTRLTVL.

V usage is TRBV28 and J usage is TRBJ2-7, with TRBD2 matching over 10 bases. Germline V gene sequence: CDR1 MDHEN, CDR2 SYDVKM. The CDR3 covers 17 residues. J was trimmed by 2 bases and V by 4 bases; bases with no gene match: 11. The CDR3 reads CASSSGWSGRAPYEQYF. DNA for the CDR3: TGTGCCAGCAGTTCCGGTTGGAGCGGGAGGGCCCCCTACGAGCAGTACTTC.

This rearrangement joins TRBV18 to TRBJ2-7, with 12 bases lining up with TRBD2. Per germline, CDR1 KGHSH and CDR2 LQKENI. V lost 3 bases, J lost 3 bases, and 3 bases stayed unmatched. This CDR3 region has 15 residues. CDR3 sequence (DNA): TGTGCCAGCTCACCCGGACTAGCGGGGCACTACGAGCAGTACTTC. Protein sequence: CASSPGLAGHYEQYF.

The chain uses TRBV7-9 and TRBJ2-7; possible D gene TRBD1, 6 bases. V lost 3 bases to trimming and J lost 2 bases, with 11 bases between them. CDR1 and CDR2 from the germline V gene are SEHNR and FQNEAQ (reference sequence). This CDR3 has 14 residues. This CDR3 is CASSFGTFTYEQYF. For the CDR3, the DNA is TGTGCCAGCAGCTTCGGGACATTTACCTACGAGCAGTACTTC.

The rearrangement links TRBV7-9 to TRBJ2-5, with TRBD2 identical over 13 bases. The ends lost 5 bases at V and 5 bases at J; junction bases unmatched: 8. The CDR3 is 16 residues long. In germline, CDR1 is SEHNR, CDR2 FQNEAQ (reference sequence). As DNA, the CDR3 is TGTGCCAGCAGCCCAGGGACTAGCGGGAACCGGGAGACCCAGTACTTC. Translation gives CASSPGTSGNRETQYF.

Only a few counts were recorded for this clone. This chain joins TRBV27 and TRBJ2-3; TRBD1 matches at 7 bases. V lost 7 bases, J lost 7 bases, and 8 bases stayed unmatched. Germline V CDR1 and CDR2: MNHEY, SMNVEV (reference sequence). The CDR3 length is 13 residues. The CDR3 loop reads CASTTGKSNTQYF. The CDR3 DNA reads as TGTGCCAGCACGACAGGGAAAAGCAATACGCAGTATTTT.

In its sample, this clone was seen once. CDR3 nucleotide sequence: TGTGCCAGCAGCAAATTCCGGACAGGGAATCTCCCAGATACGCAGTATTTT. Translating gives CASSKFRTGNLPDTQYF. The chain combines TRBV9 with TRBJ2-3; 8 bases match TRBD1. There are 17 residues in the CDR3. V gave up 4 bases and J gave up 4 bases; unmatched junction bases: 14. Germline lookup yields CDR1 SGDLS and CDR2 YYNGEE.

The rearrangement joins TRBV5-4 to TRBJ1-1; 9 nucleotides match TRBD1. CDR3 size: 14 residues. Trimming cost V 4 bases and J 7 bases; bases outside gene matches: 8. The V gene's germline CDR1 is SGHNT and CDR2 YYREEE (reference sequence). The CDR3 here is CASSGRDRVSEAFF. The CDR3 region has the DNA TGTGCCAGCAGCGGCCGGGACAGGGTGAGTGAAGCTTTCTTT.

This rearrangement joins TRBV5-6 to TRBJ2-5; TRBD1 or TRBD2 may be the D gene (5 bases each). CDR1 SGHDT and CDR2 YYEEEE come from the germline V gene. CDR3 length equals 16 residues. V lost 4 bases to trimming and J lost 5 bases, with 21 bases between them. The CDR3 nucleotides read TGTGCCAGCAGCCAAGGGGAAATTCGGGGAGTGGAGACCCAGTACTTC. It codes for CASSQGEIRGVETQYF. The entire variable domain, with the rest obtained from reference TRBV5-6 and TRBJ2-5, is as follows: DAGVTQSPTHLIKTRGQQVTLRCSPKSGHDTVSWYQQALGQGPQFIFQYYEEEERQRGNFPDRFSGHQFPNYSSELNVNALLLGDSALYLCASSQGEIRGVETQYFGPGTRLLVL.

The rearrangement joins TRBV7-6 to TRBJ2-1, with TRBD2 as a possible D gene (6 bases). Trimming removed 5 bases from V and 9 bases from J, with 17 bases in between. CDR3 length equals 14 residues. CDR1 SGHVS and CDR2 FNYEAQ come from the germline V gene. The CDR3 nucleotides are TGTGCCAGCAGCCCTGCTAGCGAGGGTAGTGAGCAGTTCTTC. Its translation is CASSPASEGSEQFF.

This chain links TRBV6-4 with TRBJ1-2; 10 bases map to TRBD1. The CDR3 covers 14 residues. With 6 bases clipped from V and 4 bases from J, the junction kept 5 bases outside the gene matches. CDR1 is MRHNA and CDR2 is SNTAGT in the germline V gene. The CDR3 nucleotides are TGTGCCAGCAGGACAGGGGGCCGTAGCTATGGCTACACCTTC. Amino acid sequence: CASRTGGRSYGYTF.

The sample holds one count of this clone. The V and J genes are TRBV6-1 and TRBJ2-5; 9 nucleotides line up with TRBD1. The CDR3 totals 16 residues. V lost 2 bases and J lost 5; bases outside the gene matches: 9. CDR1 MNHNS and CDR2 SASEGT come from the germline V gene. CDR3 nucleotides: TGTGCCAGCAGTGAAAGCACAGGGGGCGCCCGGGAGACCCAGTACTTC. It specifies CASSESTGGARETQYF.

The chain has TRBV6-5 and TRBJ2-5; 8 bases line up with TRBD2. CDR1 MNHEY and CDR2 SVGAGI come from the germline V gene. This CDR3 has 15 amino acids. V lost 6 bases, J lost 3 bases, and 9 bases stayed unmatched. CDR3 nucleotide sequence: TGTGCCAGCAGATTTTCAGCGGGAGCGGAAGAGACCCAGTACTTC. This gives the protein CASRFSAGAEETQYF.

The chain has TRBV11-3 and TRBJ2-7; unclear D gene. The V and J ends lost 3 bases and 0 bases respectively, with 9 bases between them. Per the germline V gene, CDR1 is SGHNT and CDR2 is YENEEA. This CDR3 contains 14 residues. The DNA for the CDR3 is TGTGCCAGCAGCTTCGACCCCAGCTCCTACGAGCAGTACTTC. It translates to CASSFDPSSYEQYF.

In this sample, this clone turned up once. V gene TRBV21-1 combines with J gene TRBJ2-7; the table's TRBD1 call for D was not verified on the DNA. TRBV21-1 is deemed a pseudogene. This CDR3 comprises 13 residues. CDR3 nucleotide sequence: TGTGCCAGGCGGGACAGGACCCTCTACGAGCAGTACTTC. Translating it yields CARRDRTLYEQYF.

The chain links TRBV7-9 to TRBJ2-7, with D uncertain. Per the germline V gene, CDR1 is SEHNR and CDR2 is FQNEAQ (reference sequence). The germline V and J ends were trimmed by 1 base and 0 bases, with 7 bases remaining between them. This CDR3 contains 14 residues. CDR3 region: CASSLEVPSYEQYF. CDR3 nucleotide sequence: TGTGCCAGCAGCTTAGAGGTCCCCTCCTACGAGCAGTACTTC.

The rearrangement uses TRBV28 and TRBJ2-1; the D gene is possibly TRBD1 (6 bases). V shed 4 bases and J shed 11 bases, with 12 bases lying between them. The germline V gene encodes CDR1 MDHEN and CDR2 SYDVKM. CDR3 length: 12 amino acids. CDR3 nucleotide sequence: TGTGCCAGCAGTTCCGACAGGCCCAAGCAGTTCTTC. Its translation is CASSSDRPKQFF.